This T cell receptor (beta chain) was profiled in a study of cytomegalovirus exposure and HLA in healthy donors. The PCR ran on 60 Vbeta and 13 Jbeta primers. Assay used: immunoSEQ multiplex PCR; TCRdb lists only in-frame clones, some missing. The repertoire holds 150,000 to 200,000 clones, with over 70% as singletons. The V gene end was trimmed by 2 bases and the J gene end by 6 bases; junction bases not matched to a gene: 11. The CDR3 runs 15 residues. The germline V gene has CDR1 SGHRS and CDR2 YFSETQ. The clonotype originates from a man younger than 35 in good health and CMV-seropositive. The genes are TRBV5-1 and TRBJ2-7; 7 bases match TRBD2. Sequenced input: PBMCs. CDR3 nucleotide sequence: TGCGCCAGCAGCTTTTTGGGGGAGGGAGCCCGCGAGCAGTACTTC. It encodes CASSFLGEGAREQYF. Variable domain in full (rest from reference TRBV5-1 and TRBJ2-7): KAGVTQTPRYLIKTRGQQVTLSCSPISGHRSVSWYQQTPGQGLQFLFEYFSETQRNKGNFPGRFSGRQFSNSRSEMNVSTLELGDSALYLCASSFLGEGAREQYFGPGTRLTVT.